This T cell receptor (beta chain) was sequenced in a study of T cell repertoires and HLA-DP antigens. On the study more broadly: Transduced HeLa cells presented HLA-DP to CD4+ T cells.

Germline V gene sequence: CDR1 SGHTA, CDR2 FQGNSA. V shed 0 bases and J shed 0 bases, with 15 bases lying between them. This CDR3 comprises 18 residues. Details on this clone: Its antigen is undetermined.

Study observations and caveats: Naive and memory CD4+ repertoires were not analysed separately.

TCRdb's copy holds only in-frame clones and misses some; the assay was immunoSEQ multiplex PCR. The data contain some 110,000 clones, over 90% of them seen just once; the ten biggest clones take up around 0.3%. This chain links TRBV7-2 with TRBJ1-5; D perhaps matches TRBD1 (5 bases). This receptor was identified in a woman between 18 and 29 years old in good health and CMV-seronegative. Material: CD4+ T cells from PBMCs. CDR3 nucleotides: TGTGCCAGCAGCTTAGCGAGAGGAGGGGCCTATAGCAATCAGCCCCAGCATTTT. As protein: CASSLARGGAYSNQPQHF.